One and the same sample provided the 27 T cell receptor beta chains below, sequenced in a study of cytomegalovirus exposure and HLA in healthy donors. 60 Vbeta and 13 Jbeta primers were used in PCR. Method: immunoSEQ multiplex PCR; TCRdb's copy keeps in-frame clones and lacks some. The data show 200,000 or so clones, 84% seen once. The sample was PBMCs. The receptors stem from a boy between 10 and 17 years old in good health and CMV-seronegative.

This chain joins TRBV9 and TRBJ2-4; D is undetermined. From germline, CDR1 is SGDLS and CDR2 YYNGEE. Trimming shortened V by 0 bases and J by 4 bases, and 8 bases separated the two germline ends. The CDR3 consists of 14 residues. The CDR3 sequence is CASSVGADKNIQYF. The CDR3 nucleotides read TGTGCCAGCAGCGTAGGGGCAGATAAAAACATTCAGTACTTC.

The CDR3 coding sequence is TGTGCCAGCAGCCTTGGGACTAACACCTACGAGCAGTACTTC. It encodes CASSLGTNTYEQYF. The gene calls are TRBV7-2 and TRBJ2-7; 7 bases are shared with TRBD2. Looked up from germline, CDR1 is SGHTA and CDR2 is FQGNSA. J gave up 2 bases and V 5 bases, and 6 bases lay outside the gene matches. This CDR3 region has 14 residues.

The J gene is TRBJ2-2, the V gene TRBV18; D remains ambiguous. This CDR3 is built from 12 residues. The V gene's germline CDR1 is KGHSH and CDR2 LQKENI. V was shortened by 2 bases and J by 7 bases, with 5 bases between the two germline ends. CDR3 bases: TGTGCCAGCTCACCAGGCGGCGGGGAGCTGTTTTTT. It encodes CASSPGGGELFF.

This clone was detected only a few times. This rearrangement joins TRBV6-6 to TRBJ1-1, with 8 bases matching TRBD1. This CDR3 is 14 amino acids long. Germline V gene sequence: CDR1 MNHNY, CDR2 SVGAGI (reference sequence). Trimming took 7 bases from V and 3 from J; bases not matched to a gene: 7. CDR3 amino acids: CASTKQGGHTEAFF. The CDR3 DNA follows: TGTGCCAGCACTAAACAGGGGGGGCACACTGAAGCTTTCTTT.

About this clone: The junction and the germline gene differ at one end; a read error may be behind it. The same CDR3 can be traced to other DNA sequences in this sample. The genes are TRBV30 and TRBJ2-7; 9 bases are a match to TRBD2. CDR1 GTSNPN and CDR2 SVGIG come from the germline V gene (reference sequence). CDR3 length: 17 amino acids. In DNA form, the CDR3 reads TGCGCCTGGAGCTTGGGGCTAGCGGGAACCAGCTCCTACGAGCAGTACTTC. Translated: CAWSLGLAGTSSYEQYF.

The CDR3 DNA sequence: TGTGCCACCAGCAGGTCAGGGCCCGCTGAAGCTTTCTTT. This codes for CATSRSGPAEAFF. The chain combines TRBV15 with TRBJ1-1; possibly TRBD1 for D (5 bases). There are 13 residues in the CDR3. Germline assignment: CDR1 LNHNV and CDR2 YYDKDF (reference sequence). V dropped 3 bases and J dropped 6 bases, with 11 bases sitting between them.

The chain recombines TRBV18 with TRBJ1-5; 7 bases map to TRBD1. Germline CDR1 reads KGHSH; CDR2 reads LQKENI. V gave up 4 bases and J gave up 4 bases; unmatched junction bases: 7. The CDR3 contains 15 residues. The CDR3 DNA is TGTGCCAGCTCACTAATGGACAGGCGTAATCAGCCCCAGCATTTT. Protein sequence: CASSLMDRRNQPQHF.

V and J are TRBV14 and TRBJ1-2; possibly TRBD1 for D (5 bases). V was shortened by 7 bases and J by 0 bases, with 15 bases between the two germline ends. CDR1 and CDR2 (germline): SGHDN, FVKESK. The length of the CDR3 is 15 residues. The CDR3 loop is CASTPDYRSNYGYTF. The CDR3 region has the DNA TGTGCCAGCACCCCCGATTACAGGTCTAACTATGGCTACACCTTC.

CDR3: CASGGQLNQPQHF. As DNA, the CDR3 is TGTGCCAGCGGGGGACAGTTGAATCAGCCCCAGCATTTT. V is TRBV6-5 and J is TRBJ1-5; TRBD1 matches at 7 bases. Germline V gene data show CDR1 as MNHEY and CDR2 as SVGAGI. Trimming at V came to 8 bases and at J to 4 bases, leaving 5 bases not matched to a gene. CDR3 length equals 13 residues.

The chain is built from TRBV29-1 and TRBJ1-4; D not certain. Germline assignment: CDR1 SQVTM and CDR2 ANQGSEA. This CDR3 has 10 residues. Trimming took off 6 bases at V and 3 bases at J, with 2 bases between the two ends. CDR3: CSVANEKLFF. CDR3 in DNA: TGCAGCGTCGCTAATGAAAAACTGTTTTTT.

This clone was recorded once. The rearrangement joins TRBV6-1 to TRBJ1-5, with D possibly being TRBD1 (5 bases). The CDR3 is made up of 13 amino acids. V dropped 6 bases and J dropped 2 bases, with 8 bases sitting between them. The germline V gene encodes CDR1 MNHNS and CDR2 SASEGT. CDR3 bases: TGTGCCAGCAGAGAGACAGGCAATCAGCCCCAGCATTTT. It is translated as CASRETGNQPQHF.

The chain employs TRBV29-1 and TRBJ2-5, with D tentatively TRBD2 (5 bases). Germline loops: CDR1 SQVTM, CDR2 ANQGSEA. CDR3 length: 14 amino acids. With 7 bases removed from V and 3 bases from J, the gap between germline ends came to 18 bases. The CDR3, as DNA: TGCAGCGCCGAACGGCCAGCGGCGGAAGAGACCCAGTACTTC. It encodes CSAERPAAEETQYF.

The CDR3 reads CASSVSGVGHTDTQYF. In DNA form, the CDR3 reads TGTGCCAGCAGCGTCAGCGGGGTGGGCCACACAGATACGCAGTATTTT. The V and J genes are TRBV9 and TRBJ2-3, with 7 bases matching TRBD2. The ends lost 2 bases at V and 2 bases at J; junction bases unmatched: 8. The germline V gene has CDR1 SGDLS and CDR2 YYNGEE. This CDR3 spans 16 amino acids.

This clone has more than one count but fewer than ten. V and J are TRBV5-1 and TRBJ1-1, with D perhaps matching TRBD1 (5 bases). Germline assignment: CDR1 SGHRS and CDR2 YFSETQ. The V end was cut by 1 base, the J end by 2 bases, with 6 bases between. The CDR3 totals 13 residues. CDR3 DNA: TGCGCCAGCAGCTTGAGGGGTAACACTGAAGCTTTCTTT. Its protein is CASSLRGNTEAFF.

The rearrangement joins TRBV6-5 to TRBJ1-1; no definite D call. Germline V gene lookup returns CDR1 MNHEY and CDR2 SVGAGI. The CDR3 has 15 amino acids. The V and J ends lost 0 bases and 1 base respectively, with 9 bases between them. As DNA, the CDR3 is TGTGCCAGCAGTTACTCGGCGGCTCCGAACACTGAAGCTTTCTTT. Its protein is CASSYSAAPNTEAFF.

The gene calls are TRBV27 and TRBJ2-1; a weak D match, TRBD2 (5 bases). V was trimmed by 2 bases and J by 6 bases, leaving 23 bases between them. The CDR3 is made up of 18 amino acids. The germline V gene encodes CDR1 MNHEY and CDR2 SMNVEV (reference sequence). CDR3 coding DNA: TGTGCCAGCAGTTTAGCGCGCGAGGGTGTGGTGAGGGCCAATGAGCAGTTCTTC. It encodes CASSLAREGVVRANEQFF.

The V gene is TRBV11-2, the J gene TRBJ2-3; 10 bases line up with TRBD1. V gave up 3 bases and J gave up 2 bases; unmatched junction bases: 8. Germline CDR1 is SGHAT and CDR2 is FQNNGV. The CDR3 has 17 amino acids. The CDR3 loop is CASSLPRQGAYTDTQYF. CDR3 sequence (DNA): TGTGCCAGCAGCTTGCCTCGACAGGGGGCCTACACAGATACGCAGTATTTT.

J is TRBJ1-2 and V is TRBV2; 7 bases line up with TRBD1. The CDR3 is 13 amino acids. Germline lookup yields CDR1 SNHLY and CDR2 FYNNEI. The V segment lost 2 bases and the J segment 7 bases; nucleotides outside the gene matches: 4. This CDR3 reads CASSERTGAGYTF. The CDR3 bases are TGTGCCAGCAGTGAACGTACAGGGGCTGGCTACACCTTC.

CDR3 protein: CASSRTGGSSYEQYF. The CDR3 DNA reads as TGTGCCAGCAGCCGTACAGGGGGTAGCTCCTACGAGCAGTACTTC. The genes are TRBV7-9 and TRBJ2-7; TRBD1 agrees at 8 bases. V shed 5 bases and J 0 bases; nucleotides not matched to a gene: 6. From germline, CDR1 is SEHNR and CDR2 FQNEAQ (reference sequence). This CDR3 has 15 amino acids.

The gene calls are TRBV9 and TRBJ1-4, with D possibly TRBD1 on 5 matching bases. In germline, CDR1 is SGDLS, CDR2 YYNGEE. This CDR3 region has 14 residues. V was cut by 4 bases and J by 6 bases, with 13 bases left in between. The CDR3 coding sequence is TGTGCCAGCAGCCGGGGGTACTGGGATGAAAAACTGTTTTTT. Amino acid sequence: CASSRGYWDEKLFF.

The CDR3 spells CASSEDAGPYNEQFF. The CDR3, as DNA: TGTGCCAGCAGTGAGGACGCGGGACCCTACAATGAGCAGTTCTTC. The chain is built from TRBV25-1 and TRBJ2-1; possible D gene TRBD2, 6 bases. Looked up from germline, CDR1 is MGHDK and CDR2 is SYGVNS. The V and J ends lost 3 bases and 2 bases respectively, with 11 bases between them. This CDR3 region has 15 residues.

The rearrangement joins TRBV30 to TRBJ2-1; 8 nucleotides align to TRBD2. Trimming cost V 3 bases and J 2 bases; bases outside gene matches: 12. Germline values: CDR1 GTSNPN, CDR2 SVGIG (reference sequence). The CDR3 has 17 amino acids. As DNA, the CDR3 is TGTGCCTGGAGCGGCGGGAGGCCTGATGCTACCTACAATGAGCAGTTCTTC. This sequence encodes CAWSGGRPDATYNEQFF.

The rearrangement uses TRBV27 and TRBJ2-1; TRBD1 agrees at 9 bases. The CDR3 covers 19 residues. Trimming took 0 bases from V and 2 from J; bases not matched to a gene: 11. Germline loops: CDR1 MNHEY, CDR2 SMNVEV (reference sequence). The DNA for the CDR3 is TGTGCCAGCAGTTTATCCGGGACAGGGATTTCCCTCGCCTACAATGAGCAGTTCTTC. It codes for CASSLSGTGISLAYNEQFF.

The chain couples TRBV2 to TRBJ1-1, with 10 positions matching TRBD1. The CDR3 extends over 13 amino acids. Losses at the gene ends were 8 bases for V and 5 bases for J; bases not matched to a gene: 5. The germline V gene encodes CDR1 SNHLY and CDR2 FYNNEI. The CDR3 is CASSGTGETEAFF. In DNA form, the CDR3 reads TGTGCCAGCTCCGGGACAGGGGAAACTGAAGCTTTCTTT.

The chain is built from TRBV6-5 and TRBJ1-6; tentatively, D is TRBD1 (6 bases). Trimming stripped 3 bases from V and 7 bases from J, with 13 bases between. The CDR3 totals 15 residues. Per the germline V gene, CDR1 is MNHEY and CDR2 is SVGAGI. DNA for the CDR3: TGTGCCAGCAGTTATAACAGGGCCCAGAATTCACCCCTCCACTTT. Protein: CASSYNRAQNSPLHF.

This rearrangement joins TRBV2 to TRBJ2-3, with TRBD2 as a possible D gene (5 bases). V was cut by 7 bases and J by 1 base, with 15 bases left in between. There are 15 residues in the CDR3. Germline V gene data show CDR1 as SNHLY and CDR2 as FYNNEI. DNA for the CDR3: TGTGCCAGCAAGAGGGCTCCTAGGGGCACAGATACGCAGTATTTT. Translated: CASKRAPRGTDTQYF.

The chain couples TRBV11-2 to TRBJ1-2; TRBD1 agrees at 8 bases. The junction had 4 bases not matched to a gene; V was cut back by 2 bases and J by 2 bases. Per the germline V gene, CDR1 is SGHAT and CDR2 is FQNNGV. CDR3 length equals 15 residues. The CDR3 DNA sequence: TGTGCCAGCAGCTTACTCCGGACAGGGAACTATGGCTACACCTTC. Its protein product is CASSLLRTGNYGYTF.